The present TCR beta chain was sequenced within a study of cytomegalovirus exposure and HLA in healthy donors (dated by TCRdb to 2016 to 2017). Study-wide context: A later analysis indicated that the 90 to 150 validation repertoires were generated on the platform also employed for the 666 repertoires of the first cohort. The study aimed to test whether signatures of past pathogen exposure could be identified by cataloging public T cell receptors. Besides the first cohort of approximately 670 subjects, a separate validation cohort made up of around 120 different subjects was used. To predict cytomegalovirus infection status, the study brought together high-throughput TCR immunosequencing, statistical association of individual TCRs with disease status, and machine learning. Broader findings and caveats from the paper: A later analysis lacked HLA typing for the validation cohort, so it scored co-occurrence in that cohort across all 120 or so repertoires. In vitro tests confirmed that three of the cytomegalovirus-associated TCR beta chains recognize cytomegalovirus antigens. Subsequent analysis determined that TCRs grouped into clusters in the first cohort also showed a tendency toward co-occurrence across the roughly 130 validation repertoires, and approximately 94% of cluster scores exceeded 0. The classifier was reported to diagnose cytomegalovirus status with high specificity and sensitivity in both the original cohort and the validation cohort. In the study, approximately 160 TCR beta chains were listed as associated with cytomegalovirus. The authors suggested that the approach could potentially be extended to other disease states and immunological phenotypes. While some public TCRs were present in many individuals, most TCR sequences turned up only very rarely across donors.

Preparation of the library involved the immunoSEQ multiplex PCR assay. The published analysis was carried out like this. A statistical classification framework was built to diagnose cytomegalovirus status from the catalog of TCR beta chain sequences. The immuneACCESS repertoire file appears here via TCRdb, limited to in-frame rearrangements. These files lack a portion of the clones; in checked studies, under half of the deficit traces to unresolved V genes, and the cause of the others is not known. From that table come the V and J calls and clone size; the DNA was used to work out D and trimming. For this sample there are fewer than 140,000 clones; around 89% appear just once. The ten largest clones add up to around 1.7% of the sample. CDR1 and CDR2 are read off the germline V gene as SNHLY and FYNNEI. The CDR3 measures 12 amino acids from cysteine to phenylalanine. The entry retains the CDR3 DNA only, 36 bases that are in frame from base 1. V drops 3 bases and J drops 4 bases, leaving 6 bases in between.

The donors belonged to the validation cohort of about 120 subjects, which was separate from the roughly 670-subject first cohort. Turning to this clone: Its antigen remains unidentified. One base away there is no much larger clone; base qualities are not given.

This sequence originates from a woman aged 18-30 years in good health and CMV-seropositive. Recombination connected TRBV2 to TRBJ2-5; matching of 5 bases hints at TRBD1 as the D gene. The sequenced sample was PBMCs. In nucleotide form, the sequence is TGTGCCAGCAGTGAGCAGGGAGAGACCCAGTACTTC. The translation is CASSEQGETQYF.